The 7 T cell receptor beta chains presented below share a single source sample, sequenced in a study of CD4 T cells in relation to SARS-CoV-2 and coronaviruses. No antigen has been identified for these receptors. CD4+ T cells from unexposed donors were obtained before the COVID-19 pandemic (2011-2018). Isolation of CD4+ T cells took place after about 10 days in culture. TCRdb keeps only in-frame clones here, not all; method: immunoSEQ multiplex PCR. This sample yields 15,000 to 20,000 clones, of which about four fifths are seen a single time; 15% to 17% belongs to the top ten. The sequenced sample was CD4+ T cells from PBMCs, cultured in vitro. All receptors come from a human donor in good health.

The V and J genes are TRBV19 and TRBJ2-5; 10 nucleotides line up with TRBD1. V lost 2 bases and J lost 4; bases outside the gene matches: 7. In germline, CDR1 is LNHDA, CDR2 SQIVND (reference sequence). The CDR3 length is 16 residues. The CDR3 bases are TGTGCCAGTAGTATATATGGACAGGGGGTCGGAGAGACCCAGTACTTC. Encoded protein: CASSIYGQGVGETQYF.

In DNA, the CDR3 is TGTGCCATCAGTTCCGGGACAAAGGACTACGAGCAGTACTTC. The encoded protein is CAISSGTKDYEQYF. The J gene is TRBJ2-7, the V gene TRBV10-3; weak D call: TRBD1 (6 bases). Per germline, CDR1 ENHRY and CDR2 SYGVKD. The CDR3 runs to 14 residues. V was shortened by 5 bases and J by 3 bases, with 14 bases between the two germline ends.

The chain is built from TRBV6-5 and TRBJ2-5, with TRBD1 matching 9 bases. Per the germline V gene, CDR1 is MNHEY and CDR2 is SVGAGI. This CDR3 spans 14 amino acids. V gave up 2 bases and J gave up 4 bases; unmatched junction bases: 2. The CDR3 sequence: CASSYPQGAETQYF. The CDR3, as DNA: TGTGCCAGCAGTTACCCACAGGGGGCAGAGACCCAGTACTTC.

The gene calls are TRBV27 and TRBJ1-2, with 9 bases matching TRBD1. Trimming took 6 bases from V and 2 from J; bases not matched to a gene: 7. This CDR3 is 15 amino acids long. Germline-derived CDR1 and CDR2 are MNHEY and SMNVEV (reference sequence). CDR3 residues: CASSRTGTGNYGYTF. In DNA form, the CDR3 reads TGTGCCAGCAGCCGGACCGGGACAGGGAACTATGGCTACACCTTC.

CDR3 nucleotides: TGCAGTGCTAGTGGGGCAGCGACCTCTGGAAACACCATATATTTT. It codes for CSASGAATSGNTIYF. The chain has TRBV20-1 and TRBJ1-3, with D possibly TRBD1 on 5 matching bases. V dropped 3 bases and J dropped 0 bases, with 12 bases sitting between them. The CDR3 spans 15 residues. Germline CDR1 DFQATT, CDR2 SNEGSKA (reference sequence).

This chain uses TRBV4-2 with TRBJ1-1; unclear D gene. The CDR3 covers 12 residues. Germline CDR1 LGHNA, CDR2 YNFKEQ. Between the trimmed V and J ends, which lost 0 bases and 12 bases, there was a span of 11 bases. The CDR3 DNA reads TGTGCCAGCAGCCAAGATGCACGGGTGACTTTCTTT. This sequence encodes CASSQDARVTFF.

This clone appeared a few times. The genes are TRBV11-3 and TRBJ2-1; 12 nucleotides agree with TRBD2. V was clipped by 5 bases and J by 8 bases; unmatched bases: 16. The CDR3 extends over 18 amino acids. The germline V gene encodes CDR1 SGHNT and CDR2 YENEEA. CDR3 nucleotide sequence: TGTGCCAGCAGCCTCCGGACTAGCGGGAAGGGGGTACAACATGAGCAGTTCTTC. Its translation: CASSLRTSGKGVQHEQFF.